These T cell receptor beta chains were read from a single sample in a study of shared T cell receptors in the human thymus. Clones were sequenced by immunoSEQ multiplex PCR, and TCRdb holds only the in-frame ones, with some missing. The sample has 540,000 or so clones, around 78% seen once. This sample was shared with a second study, whose subject was human thymus T cells.

Sequencing was done on a sample of thymocytes. The receptors derive from a boy in the first two years of life with a congenital heart defect. Each CDR3 is given with its conserved first and last residue. Fields, in order: J gene, D gene, clone size, V gene, CDR3 DNA, CDR3 protein. A D gene is named only where the DNA matches it firmly. Rows may omit the clone size; those that give it use once, few, many or a size class.

j_call: TRBJ2-1
d_call: .
clone_size: .
v_call: TRBV4-3
cdr3_nt: TGCGCCAGCAGCCAGAGGACTAATTCCTACAATGAGCAGTTCTTC
cdr3_aa: CASSQRTNSYNEQFF

j_call: TRBJ1-1
d_call: TRBD1
clone_size: .
v_call: TRBV4-3
cdr3_nt: TGCGCCAGCAGCCATTACCGGGACAGGGGTCCGAACACTGAAGCTTTCTTT
cdr3_aa: CASSHYRDRGPNTEAFF

j_call: TRBJ1-4
d_call: TRBD1
clone_size: .
v_call: TRBV10-1
cdr3_nt: TGCGCCAGCAGTCAAGGGGGCGAGGGGCAACTGTTTTTT
cdr3_aa: CASSQGGEGQLFF

j_call: TRBJ2-7
d_call: .
clone_size: .
v_call: TRBV15
cdr3_nt: TGTGCCACCAGCAGAGAGCAGGGGGGCCTGTACGAGCAGTACTTC
cdr3_aa: CATSREQGGLYEQYF

j_call: TRBJ2-3
d_call: .
clone_size: .
v_call: TRBV19
cdr3_nt: TGTGCCAGTAGTATAAGGGGGAAGTTAGATACGCAGTATTTT
cdr3_aa: CASSIRGKLDTQYF

j_call: TRBJ2-1
d_call: .
clone_size: few
v_call: TRBV4-1
cdr3_nt: TGCGCCAGCAGCCAAGAGGGTCTAGCGCCTTACAATGAGCAGTTCTTC
cdr3_aa: CASSQEGLAPYNEQFF

j_call: TRBJ2-3
d_call: TRBD1
clone_size: .
v_call: TRBV7-9
cdr3_nt: TGTGCCAGCAGCTCCACGACACCCAGGGGGATCACAGATACGCAGTATTTT
cdr3_aa: CASSSTTPRGITDTQYF

j_call: TRBJ2-7
d_call: TRBD1
clone_size: few
v_call: TRBV12-5
cdr3_nt: TGTGCTAGTGGCCCACCGGGACAGGGGCCCTACGAGCAGTACTTC
cdr3_aa: CASGPPGQGPYEQYF

j_call: TRBJ1-1
d_call: .
clone_size: .
v_call: TRBV2
cdr3_nt: TGTGCCAGCAGTGAAAAATGCAGGGAGGAAACAGGTGAAGCTTTCTTT
cdr3_aa: CASSEKCREETGEAFF

j_call: TRBJ2-3
d_call: .
clone_size: .
v_call: TRBV25-1
cdr3_nt: TGTGCCAGCAGTGAGGACTTAGCGGATACGCAGTATTTT
cdr3_aa: CASSEDLADTQYF

j_call: TRBJ1-1
d_call: .
clone_size: .
v_call: TRBV10-1
cdr3_nt: TGCGCCAGTACTCCAAAGGGGACTTTCGGAGCTTTCTTT
cdr3_aa: CASTPKGTFGAFF

j_call: TRBJ2-5
d_call: TRBD2
clone_size: .
v_call: TRBV4-2
cdr3_nt: TGTGCCAGCAGCCAACCGACTAGCGGGAGGGGGGAAGAGACCCAGTACTTC
cdr3_aa: CASSQPTSGRGEETQYF

j_call: TRBJ2-1
d_call: .
clone_size: .
v_call: TRBV7-6
cdr3_nt: TGTGCCAGCAGCTTAGAGGAGGGACTCAAGAATGAGCAGTTCTTC
cdr3_aa: CASSLEEGLKNEQFF

j_call: TRBJ1-3
d_call: TRBD1
clone_size: .
v_call: TRBV6-5
cdr3_nt: TGTGCCAGCAGTTACAGGACAGGTGGCCTTGGAAACACCATATATTTT
cdr3_aa: CASSYRTGGLGNTIYF

j_call: TRBJ2-5
d_call: TRBD1
clone_size: .
v_call: TRBV18
cdr3_nt: TGTGCCAGCTCATCCCGGGACAGGGGGTTCCAAGAGACCCAGTACTTC
cdr3_aa: CASSSRDRGFQETQYF

j_call: TRBJ2-7
d_call: TRBD2
clone_size: .
v_call: TRBV4-3
cdr3_nt: TGCGCCAGCAGCCAGGGTCGGGAGGGCAACGAGCAGTACTTC
cdr3_aa: CASSQGREGNEQYF

j_call: TRBJ2-7
d_call: .
clone_size: few
v_call: TRBV2
cdr3_nt: TGTGCCAGCAGTGAACGGAGCGCCGAGCAGTACTTC
cdr3_aa: CASSERSAEQYF

j_call: TRBJ1-5
d_call: .
clone_size: .
v_call: TRBV10-2
cdr3_nt: TGCGCCAGCAGGAGGAGTTTGGTCCCCAATCAGCCCCAGCATTTT
cdr3_aa: CASRRSLVPNQPQHF

j_call: TRBJ2-7
d_call: .
clone_size: .
v_call: TRBV4-2
cdr3_nt: TGTGCCAGCAGCCTCCAGCCGGCGGGGTCCCACGAGCAGTACTTC
cdr3_aa: CASSLQPAGSHEQYF

j_call: TRBJ2-1
d_call: .
clone_size: .
v_call: TRBV5-3
cdr3_nt: TGTGCCAGAAGCTTTAGGTCGGGAGAGGGTAATGAGCAGTTCTTC
cdr3_aa: CARSFRSGEGNEQFF

j_call: TRBJ2-7
d_call: TRBD1
clone_size: .
v_call: TRBV6-5
cdr3_nt: TGTGCCAGCAGTTACGGGACAGGGGGCATCTACGAGCAGTACTTC
cdr3_aa: CASSYGTGGIYEQYF

j_call: TRBJ2-1
d_call: .
clone_size: .
v_call: TRBV7-8
cdr3_nt: TGTGCCAGCAGCCGACAGGACAGCTACAATGAGCAGTTCTTC
cdr3_aa: CASSRQDSYNEQFF

j_call: TRBJ2-7
d_call: .
clone_size: .
v_call: TRBV6-5
cdr3_nt: TGTGCCAGCAGTGCCCGGGACAAGTCACCCTACGAGCAGTACTTC
cdr3_aa: CASSARDKSPYEQYF

j_call: TRBJ1-5
d_call: .
clone_size: .
v_call: TRBV6-6
cdr3_nt: TGTGCCAGCAGTTACTCCCGCGGGGATAATTGTCAGCCCCAGCATTTT
cdr3_aa: CASSYSRGDNCQPQHF

j_call: TRBJ2-5
d_call: TRBD1
clone_size: few
v_call: TRBV19
cdr3_nt: TGTGCCAGTAGTCCCCAATCAGGGGGCAAGAGGAGAGAGACCCAGTACTTC
cdr3_aa: CASSPQSGGKRRETQYF

j_call: TRBJ2-1
d_call: TRBD2
clone_size: .
v_call: TRBV7-2
cdr3_nt: TGTGCCAGCACCGCCCGGGGGGTCTCCCCGGGAGAGCAGTTCTTC
cdr3_aa: CASTARGVSPGEQFF

j_call: TRBJ2-1
d_call: .
clone_size: .
v_call: TRBV15
cdr3_nt: TGTGCCACCAGCAGCAAAACAGGGTACAATGAGCAGTTCTTC
cdr3_aa: CATSSKTGYNEQFF

j_call: TRBJ2-2
d_call: .
clone_size: .
v_call: TRBV25-1
cdr3_nt: TGTGCCAGCAGTGAATCGTTTAGGCGGGGGAACACCGGGGAGCTGTTTTTT
cdr3_aa: CASSESFRRGNTGELFF

j_call: TRBJ1-2
d_call: TRBD1
clone_size: .
v_call: TRBV7-2
cdr3_nt: TGTGCCAGCAGCTTAGCGGCAGGGGGTGGCTACACCTTC
cdr3_aa: CASSLAAGGGYTF

j_call: TRBJ2-7
d_call: TRBD1
clone_size: .
v_call: TRBV5-8
cdr3_nt: TGTGCCAGCAGCTTGGCGACAGGGAAACCGTACGAGCAGTACTTC
cdr3_aa: CASSLATGKPYEQYF

j_call: TRBJ2-5
d_call: TRBD2
clone_size: .
v_call: TRBV5-4
cdr3_nt: TGTGCCAGCAGCTTGTTAGGCCTAGCGGGAGAAAGCGGGCAGTACTTC
cdr3_aa: CASSLLGLAGESGQYF

j_call: TRBJ2-7
d_call: .
clone_size: .
v_call: TRBV7-2
cdr3_nt: TGTGCCAGCAGCCCATGGTGGGAGGTTCGAGGCGAGCAGTACTTC
cdr3_aa: CASSPWWEVRGEQYF

j_call: TRBJ2-7
d_call: .
clone_size: once
v_call: TRBV5-1
cdr3_nt: TGCGCCAGCAGCGTAGGGGTCCGCCGCTCCTACGAGCAGTACTTC
cdr3_aa: CASSVGVRRSYEQYF

j_call: TRBJ2-1
d_call: TRBD2
clone_size: .
v_call: TRBV6-1
cdr3_nt: TGTGCCAGCAGTGATCCTAGGTCTGGCGGGAGCTCCTACAATGAGCAGTTCTTC
cdr3_aa: CASSDPRSGGSSYNEQFF

j_call: TRBJ2-1
d_call: .
clone_size: .
v_call: TRBV11-3
cdr3_nt: TGTGCCAGCAGCACCACGGACGGACTGCCAGACAATGAGCAGTTCTTC
cdr3_aa: CASSTTDGLPDNEQFF

j_call: TRBJ2-3
d_call: TRBD2
clone_size: .
v_call: TRBV7-9
cdr3_nt: TGTGCCAGCGGACTAGCGGGAGGGCCAGGCACAGATACGCAGTATTTT
cdr3_aa: CASGLAGGPGTDTQYF

j_call: TRBJ2-5
d_call: .
clone_size: .
v_call: TRBV18
cdr3_nt: TGTGCCAGCTCACCGTCGGAGACCCAGTACTTC
cdr3_aa: CASSPSETQYF

j_call: TRBJ2-5
d_call: TRBD1
clone_size: once
v_call: TRBV18
cdr3_nt: TGTGCCAGCTCACCAACCTTGGGACAGTCCCAAGAGACCCAGTACTTC
cdr3_aa: CASSPTLGQSQETQYF

j_call: TRBJ1-4
d_call: TRBD1
clone_size: .
v_call: TRBV7-9
cdr3_nt: TGTGCCAGCAGCTCGGGGGACAGGGAGCGGTTCGAAAAACTGTTTTTT
cdr3_aa: CASSSGDRERFEKLFF

j_call: TRBJ2-7
d_call: TRBD2
clone_size: .
v_call: TRBV18
cdr3_nt: TGTGCCAGCTCACAGTCTAGCGGGAGGCCGTTGGGCTTGGAGCAGTACTTC
cdr3_aa: CASSQSSGRPLGLEQYF

j_call: TRBJ2-6
d_call: TRBD1
clone_size: .
v_call: TRBV6-5
cdr3_nt: TGTGCCAGCAGTTACAGGACAGGAACCGGGGCCAACGTCCTGACTTTC
cdr3_aa: CASSYRTGTGANVLTF

j_call: TRBJ1-2
d_call: .
clone_size: .
v_call: TRBV5-6
cdr3_nt: TGTGCCAGCAGCTTGGATGGCGCAGGGAACTATGGCTACACCTTC
cdr3_aa: CASSLDGAGNYGYTF

j_call: TRBJ1-2
d_call: TRBD1
clone_size: .
v_call: TRBV19
cdr3_nt: TGTGCCAGTAGTGACAGGACAGGGGGCGTTCGGTATGGCTACACCTTC
cdr3_aa: CASSDRTGGVRYGYTF

j_call: TRBJ2-1
d_call: TRBD2
clone_size: few
v_call: TRBV10-3
cdr3_nt: TGTGCCACCGCCCTTATCGACCGGGAGGGCGTAAATGAGCAGTTCTTC
cdr3_aa: CATALIDREGVNEQFF

j_call: TRBJ2-7
d_call: TRBD1
clone_size: .
v_call: TRBV20-1
cdr3_nt: TGCAGTGCTGGGACAGCCTACGAGCAGTACTTC
cdr3_aa: CSAGTAYEQYF

j_call: TRBJ1-1
d_call: .
clone_size: .
v_call: TRBV4-1
cdr3_nt: TGCGCCAGCAGCCAAGATCCGGACATGAACACTGAAGCTTTCTTT
cdr3_aa: CASSQDPDMNTEAFF

j_call: TRBJ2-7
d_call: TRBD1
clone_size: few
v_call: TRBV10-1
cdr3_nt: TGCGCCAGCAACAAAGGGGGCCGAGACTACGAGCAGTACTTC
cdr3_aa: CASNKGGRDYEQYF

j_call: TRBJ1-1
d_call: .
clone_size: .
v_call: TRBV6-5
cdr3_nt: TGTGCCAGCACCCCCCAAGGGAGTCTGAACACTGAAGCTTTCTTT
cdr3_aa: CASTPQGSLNTEAFF

j_call: TRBJ2-7
d_call: TRBD2
clone_size: .
v_call: TRBV13
cdr3_nt: TGTGCCAGCAGCTTTAAGAGCGGGAGGGAGCAGTACTTC
cdr3_aa: CASSFKSGREQYF

j_call: TRBJ2-1
d_call: .
clone_size: .
v_call: TRBV28
cdr3_nt: TGTGCCAGCAGTCCCCAGGGTTGCGGATACAATGAGCAGTTCTTC
cdr3_aa: CASSPQGCGYNEQFF

j_call: TRBJ2-2
d_call: .
clone_size: .
v_call: TRBV4-1
cdr3_nt: TGCGCCAGCAGCCAAGATCGAGCGACGAACACCGGGGAGCTGTTTTTT
cdr3_aa: CASSQDRATNTGELFF

j_call: TRBJ2-7
d_call: TRBD1
clone_size: .
v_call: TRBV7-9
cdr3_nt: TGTGCCAGCAGTCCCACAGGGGGCTGGGGTGCCTACGAGCAGTACTTC
cdr3_aa: CASSPTGGWGAYEQYF

j_call: TRBJ2-7
d_call: TRBD2
clone_size: .
v_call: TRBV7-2
cdr3_nt: TGTGCCAGCAGCTTGGGAAAACGGACTAGCGGGACCTACGAGCAGTACTTC
cdr3_aa: CASSLGKRTSGTYEQYF

j_call: TRBJ1-5
d_call: TRBD1
clone_size: .
v_call: TRBV28
cdr3_nt: TGTGCCAGCAGGAAGGACAGGCTGAATAGCAATCAGCCCCAGCATTTT
cdr3_aa: CASRKDRLNSNQPQHF

j_call: TRBJ1-1
d_call: .
clone_size: .
v_call: TRBV5-6
cdr3_nt: TGTGCCAGCAGCTGGTTGAGGGCCACTGAAGCTTTCTTT
cdr3_aa: CASSWLRATEAFF